This entry is about one T cell receptor beta chain. Its antigen remains unknown. Donor samples were obtained from healthy Caucasian individuals from Russia, aged 6 to 90. Researchers isolated at least 7 million PBMCs per sample. Trimming took 6 bases from V and 12 from J; bases not matched to a gene: 12. CDR3 length: 14 amino acids. Germline assignment: CDR1 SNHLY and CDR2 FYNNEI. These data originate in a study of blood T cells in healthy people across ages. Study-wide results and caveats: Compared with aged donors, long-lived donors showed fewer expanded clones, suggesting selection.

Through a sample-barcoded 5' primer and a J-beta primer mix, a second PCR was run for roughly 6 to 12 cycles. Every individual sample yielded 3 million or more paired-end reads (each containing CDR3). TCRdb fed the 5' RACE reads into MiXCR, producing one record per CDR3 protein. This sample has hundreds of thousands of distinct CDR3 sequences, with approximately 48% found just once. This chain uses TRBV2 with TRBJ2-7; 12 bases are shared with TRBD1. The material sequenced was blood. The TCR sequence derives from a man aged 55 to 69 in good health. The DNA of the CDR3 is TGTGCCAGCAGCGGGACAGGGGGCAAATTATGGCCGTACTTC. Translation gives CASSGTGGKLWPYF.